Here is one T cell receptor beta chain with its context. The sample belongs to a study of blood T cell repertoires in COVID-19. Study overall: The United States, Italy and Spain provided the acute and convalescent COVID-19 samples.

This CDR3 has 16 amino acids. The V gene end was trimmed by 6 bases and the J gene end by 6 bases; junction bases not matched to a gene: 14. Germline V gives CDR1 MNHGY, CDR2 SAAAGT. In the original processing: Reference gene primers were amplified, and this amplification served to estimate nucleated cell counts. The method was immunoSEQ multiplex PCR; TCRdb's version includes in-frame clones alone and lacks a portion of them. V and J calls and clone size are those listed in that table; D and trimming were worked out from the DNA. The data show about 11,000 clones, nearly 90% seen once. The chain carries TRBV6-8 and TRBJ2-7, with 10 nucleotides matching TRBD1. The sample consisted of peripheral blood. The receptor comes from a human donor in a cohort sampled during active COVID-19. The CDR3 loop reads CASSLTAGTGEPEQYF. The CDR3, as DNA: TGTGCCAGCAGCCTCACAGCCGGGACAGGGGAACCCGAGCAGTACTTC.